This T cell receptor beta chain was observed in a study of blood T cell repertoires in COVID-19. Per the original data handling: Cell counts per sample came from amplifying reference gene primers. Using immunoSEQ multiplex PCR, the repertoire was profiled, and TCRdb retains in-frame clones only, with some absent. The V and J calls and clone size come from that table; D and trimming were worked out from the DNA. Seen here are about 200,000 clones, around four fifths observed once, and the top ten hold around 30%. The CDR3 is 15 amino acids. Trimming at V came to 2 bases and at J to 3 bases, leaving 4 bases not matched to a gene. CDR1 is MNHEY and CDR2 is SVGAGI in the germline V gene.

Sequencing was done on a sample of peripheral blood. This sequence was found in a man aged 35 to 55 with acute or convalescent COVID-19. The V call is TRBV6-5, the J call TRBJ1-2, with TRBD1 matching 9 bases. The CDR3 region is CASSYEQGADYGYTF. The CDR3 region has the DNA TGTGCCAGCAGTTACGAACAGGGGGCTGACTATGGCTACACCTTC.